These 15 T cell receptor beta chains share one sample of origin, sequenced in a study of blood T cell repertoires in COVID-19. TCRdb's table, derived via immunoSEQ multiplex PCR, lists solely in-frame clones and lacks some. Of about 84,000 clones in the sample, approximately 83% are singletons; the top ten hold 29%. The specimen was peripheral blood. These receptors were taken from an elderly woman with acute or convalescent COVID-19.

This chain links TRBV5-5 with TRBJ2-1, with D unclear. Per germline, CDR1 SGHKS and CDR2 YYEKEE (reference sequence). The V and J ends lost 2 bases and 3 bases respectively, with 12 bases between them. This CDR3 is built from 15 residues. Written as DNA, the CDR3 is TGTGCCAGCAGCTTTGGCAGTTTAAACTACAATGAGCAGTTCTTC. Amino acid sequence: CASSFGSLNYNEQFF.

A single count supports this clone. The chain has TRBV4-2 and TRBJ2-7; 12 bases agree with TRBD2. The CDR3 is 15 residues long. V was clipped by 0 bases and J by 5 bases; unmatched bases: 2. The germline V gene encodes CDR1 LGHNA and CDR2 YNFKEQ. DNA of the CDR3: TGTGCCAGCAGCCAAGAAAGGACTAGCGGGAACGAGCAGTACTTC. This gives the protein CASSQERTSGNEQYF.

The chain uses TRBV6-1 and TRBJ2-5; 7 bases match TRBD1. CDR1 and CDR2 from the germline V gene are MNHNS and SASEGT. The CDR3 spans 15 residues. Trimming at V came to 1 base and at J to 11 bases, leaving 13 bases not matched to a gene. CDR3 loop: CASSEEWDSRNLQYF. The CDR3 DNA is TGTGCCAGCAGTGAAGAGTGGGACAGCCGAAATCTGCAGTACTTC.

The CDR3 region has the DNA TGTGCCAGCAGCCCAAGGTCTAGCGGGAGTTTAGATACGCAGTATTTT. This translates into CASSPRSSGSLDTQYF. The chain carries TRBV11-3 and TRBJ2-3, with 10 bases lining up with TRBD2. Germline V gene data show CDR1 as SGHNT and CDR2 as YENEEA. The CDR3 has 16 residues. V was pared by 5 bases and J by 5 bases, with 10 bases of the junction left unmatched.

The chain links TRBV10-1 to TRBJ2-2; 9 nucleotides align to TRBD2. Looked up from germline, CDR1 is WNHNN and CDR2 is SYGVQD (reference sequence). V shed 6 bases and J 2 bases; nucleotides not matched to a gene: 4. The CDR3 totals 15 residues. The CDR3 spells CASRAGGSNTGELFF. CDR3 bases: TGCGCCAGCAGGGCGGGAGGGAGTAACACCGGGGAGCTGTTTTTT.

The chain has TRBV2 and TRBJ2-1, with TRBD2 as a possible D gene (5 bases). Germline CDR1 is SNHLY and CDR2 is FYNNEI. The CDR3 has 14 amino acids. V was clipped by 7 bases and J by 5 bases, with 15 bases between them. The CDR3 protein is CASILRETDNEQFF. The CDR3 region has the DNA TGTGCCAGCATTTTACGGGAAACAGACAATGAGCAGTTCTTC.

This chain connects TRBV19 to TRBJ1-3; D is perhaps TRBD1 (5 bases). V lost 9 bases to trimming and J lost 0 bases, with 12 bases between them. CDR1 and CDR2 (germline): LNHDA, SQIVND (reference sequence). The CDR3 is 14 residues long. The DNA for the CDR3 is TGTGCCAGCACCAGGGCTCACTCTGGAAACACCATATATTTT. Protein: CASTRAHSGNTIYF.

The CDR3 protein is CASSPPGGYEQYF. CDR3 in DNA: TGTGCCAGCTCACCACCGGGGGGCTACGAGCAGTACTTC. The chain is built from TRBV18 and TRBJ2-7, with TRBD2 as a possible D gene (6 bases). Between the trimmed V and J ends, which lost 0 bases and 3 bases, there was a span of 6 bases. This CDR3 is built from 13 residues. From germline, CDR1 is KGHSH and CDR2 LQKENI.

The J gene is TRBJ1-5, the V gene TRBV12-3 or TRBV12-4; D gene uncertain. Trimming left V 1 base short and J 6 bases short, with 4 bases between. This CDR3 has 12 residues. CDR3 sequence reads: CASSLVLQPQHF. The CDR3 DNA reads TGTGCCAGCAGTTTAGTTCTTCAGCCCCAGCATTTT.

V is TRBV6-6 and J is TRBJ1-2; a weak D match, TRBD1 (6 bases). Germline CDR1 is MNHNY and CDR2 is SVGAGI (reference sequence). V lost 7 bases and J 0 bases, leaving 12 bases between the germline ends. CDR3 size: 14 residues. CDR3 protein: CASTLTGANYGYTF. CDR3 sequence (DNA): TGTGCCAGCACACTGACAGGAGCTAACTATGGCTACACCTTC.

On this clone itself: Within the sample, other DNA sequences also encode this same CDR3. The chain joins TRBV11-2 to TRBJ2-7; D is perhaps TRBD1 (6 bases). The CDR3 totals 12 residues. V lost 5 bases to trimming and J lost 4 bases, with 9 bases between them. The germline CDR1 and CDR2 sequences are SGHAT and FQNNGV. CDR3 DNA sequence: TGTGCCAGCAGCCTTCAGGGGTACGAGCAGTACTTC. Translating it yields CASSLQGYEQYF.

J is TRBJ2-3 and V is TRBV7-2, with D unresolved. The CDR3 has 14 amino acids. The germline V gene has CDR1 SGHTA and CDR2 FQGNSA. Trimming removed 0 bases from V and 2 bases from J, with 6 bases in between. DNA of the CDR3: TGTGCCAGCAGCTTAGCTGAGTACACAGATACGCAGTATTTT. The encoded protein is CASSLAEYTDTQYF.

The chain employs TRBV19 and TRBJ2-6; unclear D gene. Germline-derived CDR1 and CDR2 are LNHDA and SQIVND (reference sequence). The CDR3 is made up of 13 amino acids. The V end lost 10 bases, the J end lost 1 base, and 8 bases lay between the germline ends. CDR3 amino acids: CATSFSGANVLTF. In DNA, the CDR3 is TGTGCCACCTCGTTTTCTGGGGCCAACGTCCTGACTTTC.

This chain joins TRBV28 and TRBJ1-3, with D perhaps matching TRBD1 (6 bases). V lost 4 bases and J lost 3, with 19 bases in between. Germline values: CDR1 MDHEN, CDR2 SYDVKM. This CDR3 region has 17 residues. CDR3 DNA sequence: TGTGCCAGCAGTTCCCCCGGGGGGGCCCCCCGTGGAAACACCATATATTTT. Amino acids: CASSSPGGAPRGNTIYF.

This clone turned up a few times. The chain joins TRBV4-1 to TRBJ2-7, with a possible D match to TRBD2 (5 bases). V lost 1 base to trimming and J lost 2 bases, with 15 bases between them. This CDR3 is 16 amino acids long. Germline V CDR1 and CDR2: MGHRA, YSYEKL. CDR3 residues: CASSQGMGDNTYEQYF. CDR3 sequence (DNA): TGCGCCAGCAGCCAAGGGATGGGAGACAATACCTACGAGCAGTACTTC.